This TCR beta chain emerged from a study of control samples from healthy donors and cancer patients. Only one count was recorded for this clone. CDR3 length equals 11 residues. Germline CDR1 MNHEY, CDR2 SVGAGI. V lost 8 bases to trimming and J lost 4 bases, with 9 bases between them. The method was immunoSEQ multiplex PCR; TCRdb's version includes in-frame clones alone and lacks a portion of them. Here the sample spans about 410,000 clones, more than 80% being singletons. J is TRBJ2-7 and V is TRBV6-5; no firm D call. What was sequenced was PBMCs. This clonotype originated in a man in his forties with head and neck cancer. The CDR3 sequence: CASLGIYEQYF. Written as DNA, the CDR3 is TGTGCCAGCCTGGGGATATACGAGCAGTACTTC.